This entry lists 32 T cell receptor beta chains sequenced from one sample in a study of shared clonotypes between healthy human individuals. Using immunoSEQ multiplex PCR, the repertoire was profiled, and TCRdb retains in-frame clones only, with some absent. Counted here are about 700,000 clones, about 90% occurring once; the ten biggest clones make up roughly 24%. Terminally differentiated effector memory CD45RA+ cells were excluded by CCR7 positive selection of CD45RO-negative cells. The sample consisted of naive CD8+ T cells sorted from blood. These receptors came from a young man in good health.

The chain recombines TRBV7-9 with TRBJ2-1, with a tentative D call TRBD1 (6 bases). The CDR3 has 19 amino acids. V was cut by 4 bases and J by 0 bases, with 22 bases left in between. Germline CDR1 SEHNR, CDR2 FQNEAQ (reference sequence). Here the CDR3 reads CASSSPKDRLTSSYNEQFF. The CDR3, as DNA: TGTGCCAGCAGCTCCCCCAAGGACAGACTTACTAGCTCCTACAATGAGCAGTTCTTC.

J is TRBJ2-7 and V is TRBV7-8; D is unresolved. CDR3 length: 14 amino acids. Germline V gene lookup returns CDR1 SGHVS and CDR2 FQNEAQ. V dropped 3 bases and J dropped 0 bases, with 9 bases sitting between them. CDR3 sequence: CASSLDGNSYEQYF. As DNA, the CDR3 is TGTGCCAGCAGCTTGGACGGCAACTCCTACGAGCAGTACTTC.

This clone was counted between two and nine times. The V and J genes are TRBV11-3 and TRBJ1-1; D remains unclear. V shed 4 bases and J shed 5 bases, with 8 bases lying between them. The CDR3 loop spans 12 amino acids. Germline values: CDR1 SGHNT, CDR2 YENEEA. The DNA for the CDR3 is TGTGCCAGCAGCTCAGGTAGTACTGAAGCTTTCTTT. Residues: CASSSGSTEAFF.

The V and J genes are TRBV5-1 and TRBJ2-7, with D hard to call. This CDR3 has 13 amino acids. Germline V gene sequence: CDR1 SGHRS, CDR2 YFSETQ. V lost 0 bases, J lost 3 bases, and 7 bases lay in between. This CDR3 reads CASSLEVHYEQYF. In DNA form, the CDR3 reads TGCGCCAGCAGCTTGGAGGTACACTACGAGCAGTACTTC.

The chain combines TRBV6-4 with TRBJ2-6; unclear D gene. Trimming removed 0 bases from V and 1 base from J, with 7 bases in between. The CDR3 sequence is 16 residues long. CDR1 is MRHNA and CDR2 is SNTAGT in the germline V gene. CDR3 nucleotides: TGTGCCAGCAGTGACTCGAGTCCTTCTGGGGCCAACGTCCTGACTTTC. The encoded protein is CASSDSSPSGANVLTF.

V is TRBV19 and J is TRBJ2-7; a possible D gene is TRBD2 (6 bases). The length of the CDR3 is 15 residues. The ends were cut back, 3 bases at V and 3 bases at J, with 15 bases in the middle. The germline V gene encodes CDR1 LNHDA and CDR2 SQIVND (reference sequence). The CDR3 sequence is CASSIRLAESYEQYF. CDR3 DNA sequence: TGTGCCAGTAGTATCCGATTAGCGGAAAGCTACGAGCAGTACTTC.

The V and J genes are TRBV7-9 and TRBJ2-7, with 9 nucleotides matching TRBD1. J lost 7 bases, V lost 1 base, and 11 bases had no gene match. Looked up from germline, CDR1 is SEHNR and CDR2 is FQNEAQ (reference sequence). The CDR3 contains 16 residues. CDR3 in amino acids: CASSLEDRGNPDEQYF. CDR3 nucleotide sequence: TGTGCCAGCAGCTTAGAGGACAGGGGAAACCCTGATGAGCAGTACTTC.

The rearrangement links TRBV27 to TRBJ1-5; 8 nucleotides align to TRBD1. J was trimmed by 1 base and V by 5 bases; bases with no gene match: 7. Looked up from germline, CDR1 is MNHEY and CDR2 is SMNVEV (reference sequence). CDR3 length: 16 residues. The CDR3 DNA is TGTGCCAGCAGTCCGTCACAGGGGGAAAGCAATCAGCCCCAGCATTTT. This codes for CASSPSQGESNQPQHF.

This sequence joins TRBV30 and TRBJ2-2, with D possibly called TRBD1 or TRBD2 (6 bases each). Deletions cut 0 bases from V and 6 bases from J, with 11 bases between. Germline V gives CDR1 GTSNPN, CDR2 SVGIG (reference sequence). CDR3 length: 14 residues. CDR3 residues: CAWSVGGEAGELFF. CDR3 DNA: TGTGCCTGGAGTGTGGGGGGCGAGGCCGGGGAGCTGTTTTTT.

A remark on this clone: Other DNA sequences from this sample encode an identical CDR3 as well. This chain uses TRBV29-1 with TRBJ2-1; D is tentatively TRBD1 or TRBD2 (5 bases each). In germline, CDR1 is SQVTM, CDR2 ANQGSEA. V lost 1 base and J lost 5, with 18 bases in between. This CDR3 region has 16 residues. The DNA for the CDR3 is TGCAGCGTTGAAGGGGCAGGGACGTTTCAGAACAATGAGCAGTTCTTC. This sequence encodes CSVEGAGTFQNNEQFF.

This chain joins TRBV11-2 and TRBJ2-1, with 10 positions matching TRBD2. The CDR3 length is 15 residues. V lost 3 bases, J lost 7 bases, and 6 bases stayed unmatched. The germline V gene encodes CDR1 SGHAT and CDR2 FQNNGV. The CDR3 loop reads CASSLGAGGPNEQFF. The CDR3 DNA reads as TGTGCCAGCAGCTTGGGAGCGGGAGGGCCGAATGAGCAGTTCTTC. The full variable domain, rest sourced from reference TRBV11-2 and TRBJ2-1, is EAGVAQSPRYKIIEKRQSVAFWCNPISGHATLYWYQQILGQGPKLLIQFQNNGVVDDSQLPKDRFSAERLKGVDSTLKIQPAKLEDSAVYLCASSLGAGGPNEQFFGPGTRLTVL.

CDR3 in DNA: TGCGCCAGCAGCTTCCTCGGGACTAGCGGGAGGGATGAGCAGTTCTTC. Its protein product is CASSFLGTSGRDEQFF. The chain links TRBV5-1 to TRBJ2-1, with 16 bases identical to TRBD2. Germline V gives CDR1 SGHRS, CDR2 YFSETQ. With 2 bases clipped from V and 8 bases from J, the junction kept 4 bases outside the gene matches. The CDR3 consists of 16 residues.

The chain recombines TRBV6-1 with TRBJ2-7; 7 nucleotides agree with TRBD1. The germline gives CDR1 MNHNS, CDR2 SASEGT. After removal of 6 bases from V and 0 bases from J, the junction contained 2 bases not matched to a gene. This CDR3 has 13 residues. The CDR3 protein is CASRRDSSYEQYF. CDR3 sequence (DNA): TGTGCCAGCAGAAGGGACAGCTCCTACGAGCAGTACTTC.

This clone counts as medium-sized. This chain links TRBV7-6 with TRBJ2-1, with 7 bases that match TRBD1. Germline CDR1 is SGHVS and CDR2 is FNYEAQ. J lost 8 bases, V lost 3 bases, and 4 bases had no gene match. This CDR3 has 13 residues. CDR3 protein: CASSLDRFDEQFF. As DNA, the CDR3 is TGTGCCAGCAGCTTGGACAGGTTCGATGAGCAGTTCTTC.

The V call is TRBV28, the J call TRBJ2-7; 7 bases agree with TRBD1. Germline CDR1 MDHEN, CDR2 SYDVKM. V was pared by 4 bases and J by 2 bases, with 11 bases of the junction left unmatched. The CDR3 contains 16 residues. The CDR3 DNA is TGTGCCAGCAGTTCTAGACAGGGTTCCATAACCTACGAGCAGTACTTC. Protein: CASSSRQGSITYEQYF.

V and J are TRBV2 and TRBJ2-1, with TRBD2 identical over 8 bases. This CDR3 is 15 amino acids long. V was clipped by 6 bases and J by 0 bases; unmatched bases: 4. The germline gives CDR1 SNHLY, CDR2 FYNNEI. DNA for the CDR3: TGTGCCAGCAGAGATACTAGCGGCTCCTACAATGAGCAGTTCTTC. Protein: CASRDTSGSYNEQFF. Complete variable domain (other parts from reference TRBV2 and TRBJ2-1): EPEVTQTPSHQVTQMGQEVILRCVPISNHLYFYWYRQILGQKVEFLVSFYNNEISEKSEIFDDQFSVERPDGSNFTLKIRSTKLEDSAMYFCASRDTSGSYNEQFFGPGTRLTVL.

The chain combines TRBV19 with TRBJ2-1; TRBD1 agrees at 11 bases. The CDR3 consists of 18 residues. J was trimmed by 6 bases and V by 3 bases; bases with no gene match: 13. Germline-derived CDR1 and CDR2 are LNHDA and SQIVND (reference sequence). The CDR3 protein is CASSIGLSGQGVINEQFF. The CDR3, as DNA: TGTGCCAGTAGTATCGGTCTTTCGGGACAGGGGGTAATCAATGAGCAGTTCTTC.

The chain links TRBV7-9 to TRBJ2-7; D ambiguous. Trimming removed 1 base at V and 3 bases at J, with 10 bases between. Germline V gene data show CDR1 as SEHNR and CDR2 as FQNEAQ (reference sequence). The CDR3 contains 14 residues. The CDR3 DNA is TGTGCCAGCAGCTTAGTAGATCGATACTACGAGCAGTACTTC. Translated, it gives CASSLVDRYYEQYF. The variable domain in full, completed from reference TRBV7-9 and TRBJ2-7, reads DTGVSQNPRHKITKRGQNVTFRCDPISEHNRLYWYRQTLGQGPEFLTYFQNEAQLEKSRLLSDRFSAERPKGSFSTLEIQRTEQGDSAMYLCASSLVDRYYEQYFGPGTRLTVT.

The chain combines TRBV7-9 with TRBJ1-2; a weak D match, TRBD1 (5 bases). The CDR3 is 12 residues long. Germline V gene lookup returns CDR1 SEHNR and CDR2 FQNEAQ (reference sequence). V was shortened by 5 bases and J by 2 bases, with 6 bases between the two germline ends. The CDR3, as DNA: TGTGCCAGCAGCCGACAGAACTATGGCTACACCTTC. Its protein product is CASSRQNYGYTF.

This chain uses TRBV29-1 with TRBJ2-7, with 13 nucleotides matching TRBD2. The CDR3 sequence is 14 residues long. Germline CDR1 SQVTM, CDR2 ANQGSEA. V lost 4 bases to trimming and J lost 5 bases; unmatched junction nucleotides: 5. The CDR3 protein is CSVAGTSGKNEQYF. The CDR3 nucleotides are TGCAGCGTTGCCGGGACTAGCGGGAAGAACGAGCAGTACTTC.

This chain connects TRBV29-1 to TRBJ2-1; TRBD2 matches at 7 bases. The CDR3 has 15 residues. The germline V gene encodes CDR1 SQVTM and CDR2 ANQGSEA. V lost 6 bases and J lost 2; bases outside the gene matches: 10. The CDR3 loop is CSVWLREFAYNEQFF. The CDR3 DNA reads TGCAGCGTCTGGCTGCGGGAGTTCGCCTACAATGAGCAGTTCTTC.

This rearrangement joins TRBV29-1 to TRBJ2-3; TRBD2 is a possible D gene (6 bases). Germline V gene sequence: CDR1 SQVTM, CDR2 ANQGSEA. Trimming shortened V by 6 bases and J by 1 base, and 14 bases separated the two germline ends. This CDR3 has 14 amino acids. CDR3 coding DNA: TGCAGCGTCATGGGGGAGGTTCGCACAGATACGCAGTATTTT. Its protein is CSVMGEVRTDTQYF.

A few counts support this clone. DNA for the CDR3: TGTGCCAGCAGTTTATACCCGGGAGGTAACTACGAGCAGTACTTC. Its translation: CASSLYPGGNYEQYF. This chain links TRBV28 with TRBJ2-7; 7 bases are a match to TRBD2. This CDR3 spans 15 amino acids. V lost 1 base, J lost 3 bases, and 6 bases stayed unmatched. Germline CDR1 and CDR2: MDHEN and SYDVKM.

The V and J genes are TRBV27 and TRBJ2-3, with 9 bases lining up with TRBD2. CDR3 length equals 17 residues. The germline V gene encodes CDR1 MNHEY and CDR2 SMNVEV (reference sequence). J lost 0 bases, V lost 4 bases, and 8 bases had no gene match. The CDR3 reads CASSSLLLAGSTDTQYF. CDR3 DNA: TGTGCCAGCAGTTCCCTACTACTAGCGGGCAGCACAGATACGCAGTATTTT.

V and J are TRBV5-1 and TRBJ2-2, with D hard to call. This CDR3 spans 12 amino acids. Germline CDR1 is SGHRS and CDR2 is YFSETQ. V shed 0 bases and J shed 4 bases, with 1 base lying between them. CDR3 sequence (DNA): TGCGCCAGCAGCTTGGCCACCGGGGAGCTGTTTTTT. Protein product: CASSLATGELFF.

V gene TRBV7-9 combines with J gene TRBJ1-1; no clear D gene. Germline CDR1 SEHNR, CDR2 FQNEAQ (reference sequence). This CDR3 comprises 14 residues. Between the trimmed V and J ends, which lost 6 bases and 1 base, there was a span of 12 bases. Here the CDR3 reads CASRPWAPNTEAFF. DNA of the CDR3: TGTGCCAGCAGGCCGTGGGCCCCGAACACTGAAGCTTTCTTT.

The chain's CDR3 is CASSLARGRRLDSTDTQYF. The CDR3 DNA is TGCGCCAGCAGCTTGGCGCGGGGGAGGCGGTTGGATAGCACAGATACGCAGTATTTT. The genes are TRBV5-1 and TRBJ2-3, with 7 positions matching TRBD2. This CDR3 is 19 amino acids long. The germline gives CDR1 SGHRS, CDR2 YFSETQ. The ends lost 0 bases at V and 0 bases at J; junction bases unmatched: 13.

DNA of the CDR3: TGTGCCAGCAGCGGCGGGGACAGACGGTCCCTTAATGAAAAACTGTTTTTT. Its translation is CASSGGDRRSLNEKLFF. The genes are TRBV7-9 and TRBJ1-4, with 7 bases fitting TRBD1. From germline, CDR1 is SEHNR and CDR2 FQNEAQ (reference sequence). The CDR3 is made up of 17 amino acids. V lost 5 bases to trimming and J lost 4 bases; unmatched junction nucleotides: 13.

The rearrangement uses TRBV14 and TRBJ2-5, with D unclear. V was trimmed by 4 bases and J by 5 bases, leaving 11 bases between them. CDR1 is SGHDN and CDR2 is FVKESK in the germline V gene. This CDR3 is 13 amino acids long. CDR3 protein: CASSRHSAETQYF. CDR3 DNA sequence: TGTGCCAGCAGCCGCCACTCTGCCGAGACCCAGTACTTC.

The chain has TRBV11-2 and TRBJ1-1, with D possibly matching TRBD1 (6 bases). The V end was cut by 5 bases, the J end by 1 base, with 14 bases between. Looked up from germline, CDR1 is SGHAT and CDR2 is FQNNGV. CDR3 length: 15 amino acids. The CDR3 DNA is TGTGCCAGCAGCCCCTGGACAGAACCGAACACTGAAGCTTTCTTT. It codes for CASSPWTEPNTEAFF. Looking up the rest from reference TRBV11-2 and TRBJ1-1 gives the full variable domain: EAGVAQSPRYKIIEKRQSVAFWCNPISGHATLYWYQQILGQGPKLLIQFQNNGVVDDSQLPKDRFSAERLKGVDSTLKIQPAKLEDSAVYLCASSPWTEPNTEAFFGQGTRLTVV.

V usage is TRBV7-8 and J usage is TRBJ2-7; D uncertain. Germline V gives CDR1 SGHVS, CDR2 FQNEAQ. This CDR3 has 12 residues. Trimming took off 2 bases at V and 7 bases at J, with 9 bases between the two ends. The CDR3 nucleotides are TGTGCCAGCAGCTTATCGGCGTTAGAGCAGTACTTC. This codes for CASSLSALEQYF.

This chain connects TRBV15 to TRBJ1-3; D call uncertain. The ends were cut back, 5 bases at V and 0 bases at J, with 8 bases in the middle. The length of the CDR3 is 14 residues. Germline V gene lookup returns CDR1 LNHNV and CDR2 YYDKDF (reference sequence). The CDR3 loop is CATSPRSSGNTIYF. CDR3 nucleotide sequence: TGTGCCACCAGCCCCAGATCCTCTGGAAACACCATATATTTT.